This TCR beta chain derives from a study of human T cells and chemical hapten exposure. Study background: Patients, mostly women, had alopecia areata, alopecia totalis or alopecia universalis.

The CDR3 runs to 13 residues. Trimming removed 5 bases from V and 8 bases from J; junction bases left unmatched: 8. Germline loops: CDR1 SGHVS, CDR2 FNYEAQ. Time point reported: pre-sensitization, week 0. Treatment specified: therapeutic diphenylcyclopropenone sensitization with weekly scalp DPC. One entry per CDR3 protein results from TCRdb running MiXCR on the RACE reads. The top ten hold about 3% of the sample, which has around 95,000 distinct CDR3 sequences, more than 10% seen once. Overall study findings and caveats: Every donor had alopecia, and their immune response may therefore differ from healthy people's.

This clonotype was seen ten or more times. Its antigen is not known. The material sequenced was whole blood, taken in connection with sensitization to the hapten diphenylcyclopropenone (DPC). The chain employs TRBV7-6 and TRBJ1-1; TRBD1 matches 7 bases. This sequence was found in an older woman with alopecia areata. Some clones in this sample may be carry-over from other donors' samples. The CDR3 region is CASSPNRDREAFF. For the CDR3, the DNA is TGTGCCAGCAGCCCGAACAGGGACAGAGAAGCTTTCTTT.